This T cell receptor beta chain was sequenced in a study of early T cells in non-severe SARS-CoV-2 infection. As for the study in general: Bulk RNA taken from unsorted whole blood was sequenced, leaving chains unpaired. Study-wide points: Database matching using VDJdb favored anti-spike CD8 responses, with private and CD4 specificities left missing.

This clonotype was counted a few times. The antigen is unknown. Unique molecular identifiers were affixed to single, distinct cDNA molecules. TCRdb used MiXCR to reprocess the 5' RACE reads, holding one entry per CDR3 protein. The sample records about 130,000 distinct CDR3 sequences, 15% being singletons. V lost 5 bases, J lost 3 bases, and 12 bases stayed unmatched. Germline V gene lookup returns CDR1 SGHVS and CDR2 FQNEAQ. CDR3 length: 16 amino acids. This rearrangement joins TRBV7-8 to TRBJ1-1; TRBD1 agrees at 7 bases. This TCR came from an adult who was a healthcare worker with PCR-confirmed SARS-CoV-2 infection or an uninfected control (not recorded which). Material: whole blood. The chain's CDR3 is CASSPGQTMGYTEAFF. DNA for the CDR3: TGTGCCAGCAGCCCGGGACAGACCATGGGATACACTGAAGCTTTCTTT.